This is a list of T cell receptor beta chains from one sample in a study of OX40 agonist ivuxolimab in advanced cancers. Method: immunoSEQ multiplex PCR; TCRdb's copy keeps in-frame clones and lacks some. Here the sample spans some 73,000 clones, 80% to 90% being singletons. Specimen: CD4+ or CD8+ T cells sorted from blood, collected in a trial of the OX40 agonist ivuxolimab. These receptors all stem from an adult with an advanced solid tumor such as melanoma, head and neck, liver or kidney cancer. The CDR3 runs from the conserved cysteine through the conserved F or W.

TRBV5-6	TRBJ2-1	CASSLGAGGSYNEQFF
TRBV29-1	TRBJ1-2	CSVKAPGDYGYTF
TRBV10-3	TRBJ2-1	CAIRTGLSDEQFF
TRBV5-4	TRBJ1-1	CASSPERRGYMNTEAFF
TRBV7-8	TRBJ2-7	CASSSILGGTSSYEQYF
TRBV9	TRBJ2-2	CASSTRTGANTGELFF
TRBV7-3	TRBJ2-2	CASSPTNTGELFF
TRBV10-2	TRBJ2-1	CASSGLAGRTNEQFF
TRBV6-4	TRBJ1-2	CASSDSTPRMYGYTF
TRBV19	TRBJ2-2	CASSMAGTSGSFIGELFF
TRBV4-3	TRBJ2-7	CASSQERPGGTAYEQYF
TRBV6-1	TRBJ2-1	CASSENPGGFNEQFF
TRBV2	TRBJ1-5	CASSRQALGNQPQHF
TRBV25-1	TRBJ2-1	CASSDRVGYNEQFF
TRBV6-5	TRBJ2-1	CASSYRTGNEQFF
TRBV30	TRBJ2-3	CAWGTGNTDTQYF
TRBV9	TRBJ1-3	CASSNRAIPTGNTIYF
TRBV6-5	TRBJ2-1	CASSYVGGPFNEQFF
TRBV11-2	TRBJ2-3	CASSSSGRAMDTQYF
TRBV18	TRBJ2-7	CASSPQQGSYEQYF
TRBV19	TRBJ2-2	CASSFRTGIVNTGELFF
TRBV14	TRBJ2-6	CASSQVSLSGANVLTF
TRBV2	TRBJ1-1	CASSERGTFRAFF
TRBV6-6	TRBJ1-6	CASSYLQGNNSPLHF
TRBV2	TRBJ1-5	CASSELGSRQPQHF
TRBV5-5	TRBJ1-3	CASSLEGRDVGNTIYF
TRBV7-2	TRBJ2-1	CASSWKTGYNEQFF
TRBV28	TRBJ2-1	CASSVQDIPHNEQFF
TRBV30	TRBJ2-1	CAWSRGYFASYNEQFF
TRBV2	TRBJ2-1	CASRGVSGRPLSYNEQFF
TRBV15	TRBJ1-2	CATSPQEYYGYTF
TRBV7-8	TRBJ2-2	CASSLRTSGGNTGELFF
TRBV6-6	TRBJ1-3	CASSYSGVPGNTIYF
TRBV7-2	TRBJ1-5	CASSSQRGGNQPQHF
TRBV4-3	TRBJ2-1	CASSSNRPNSGSSYNEQFF